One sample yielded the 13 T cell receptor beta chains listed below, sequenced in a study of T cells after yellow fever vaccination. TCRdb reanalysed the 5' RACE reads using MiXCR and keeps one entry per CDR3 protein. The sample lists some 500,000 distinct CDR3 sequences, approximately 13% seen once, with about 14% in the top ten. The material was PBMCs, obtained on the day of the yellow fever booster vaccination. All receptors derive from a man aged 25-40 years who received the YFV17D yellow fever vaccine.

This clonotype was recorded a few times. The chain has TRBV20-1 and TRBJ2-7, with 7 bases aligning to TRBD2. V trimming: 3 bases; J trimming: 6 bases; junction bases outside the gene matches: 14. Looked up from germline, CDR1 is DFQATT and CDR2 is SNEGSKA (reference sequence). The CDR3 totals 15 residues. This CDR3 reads CSASPGSTGLSEQYF. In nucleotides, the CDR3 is TGCAGTGCTAGCCCCGGGAGTACGGGACTAAGCGAGCAGTACTTC.

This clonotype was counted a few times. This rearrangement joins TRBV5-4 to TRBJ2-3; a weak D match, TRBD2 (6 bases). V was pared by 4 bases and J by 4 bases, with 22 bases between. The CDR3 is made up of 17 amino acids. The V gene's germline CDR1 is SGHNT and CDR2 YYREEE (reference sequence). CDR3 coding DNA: TGTGCCAGCAGCCCCAGGAGGGGTCGGAGCTTGGCAGATACGCAGTATTTT. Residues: CASSPRRGRSLADTQYF. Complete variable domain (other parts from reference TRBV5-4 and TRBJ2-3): ETGVTQSPTHLIKTRGQQVTLRCSSQSGHNTVSWYQQALGQGPQFIFQYYREEENGRGNFPPRFSGLQFPNYSSELNVNALELDDSALYLCASSPRRGRSLADTQYFGPGTRLTVL.

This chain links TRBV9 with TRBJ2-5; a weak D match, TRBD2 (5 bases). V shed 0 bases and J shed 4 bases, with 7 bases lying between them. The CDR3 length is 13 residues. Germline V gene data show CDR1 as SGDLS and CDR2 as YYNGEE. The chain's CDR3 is CASSVDGLETQYF. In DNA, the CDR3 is TGTGCCAGCAGCGTAGACGGACTAGAGACCCAGTACTTC.

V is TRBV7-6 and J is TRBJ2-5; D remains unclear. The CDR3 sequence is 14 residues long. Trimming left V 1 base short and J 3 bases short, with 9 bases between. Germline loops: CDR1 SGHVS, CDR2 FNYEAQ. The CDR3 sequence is CASSLVSGEETQYF. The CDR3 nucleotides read TGTGCCAGCAGCTTAGTTTCCGGAGAAGAGACCCAGTACTTC. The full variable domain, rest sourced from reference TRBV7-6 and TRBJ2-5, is GAGVSQSPRYKVTKRGQDVALRCDPISGHVSLYWYRQALGQGPEFLTYFNYEAQQDKSGLPNDRFSAERPEGSISTLTIQRTEQRDSAMYRCASSLVSGEETQYFGPGTRLLVL.

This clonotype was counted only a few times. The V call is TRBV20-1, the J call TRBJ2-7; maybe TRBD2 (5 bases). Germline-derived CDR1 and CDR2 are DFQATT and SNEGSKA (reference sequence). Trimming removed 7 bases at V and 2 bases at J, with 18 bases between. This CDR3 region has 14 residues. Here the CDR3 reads CSVLVSGGTYEQYF. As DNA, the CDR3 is TGCAGTGTCCTCGTCAGCGGTGGTACCTACGAGCAGTACTTC.

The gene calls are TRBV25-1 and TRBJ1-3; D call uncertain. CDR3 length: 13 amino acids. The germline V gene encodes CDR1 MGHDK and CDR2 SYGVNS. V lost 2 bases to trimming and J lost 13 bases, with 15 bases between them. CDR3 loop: CASSEVGRLRIYF. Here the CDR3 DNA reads TGTGCCAGCAGTGAAGTCGGCAGGTTACGTATATATTTT.

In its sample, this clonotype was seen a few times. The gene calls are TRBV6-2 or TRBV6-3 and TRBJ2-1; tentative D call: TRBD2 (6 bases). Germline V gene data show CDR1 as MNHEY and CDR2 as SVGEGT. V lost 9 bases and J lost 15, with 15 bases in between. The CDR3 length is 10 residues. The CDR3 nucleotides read TGTGCCAGTTACTTGGGAGGTTTGTTCTTC. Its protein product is CASYLGGLFF.

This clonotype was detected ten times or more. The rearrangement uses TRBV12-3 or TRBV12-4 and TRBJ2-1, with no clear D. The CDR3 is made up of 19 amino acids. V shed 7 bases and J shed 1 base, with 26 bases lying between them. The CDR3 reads CASIPLWVNLPPSYNEQFF. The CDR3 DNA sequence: TGTGCCAGCATTCCCCTTTGGGTCAATCTTCCACCATCCTACAATGAGCAGTTCTTC.

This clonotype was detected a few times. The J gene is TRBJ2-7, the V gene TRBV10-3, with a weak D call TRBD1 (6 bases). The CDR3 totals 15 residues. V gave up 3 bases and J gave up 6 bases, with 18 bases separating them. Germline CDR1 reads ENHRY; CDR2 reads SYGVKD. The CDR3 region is CAISDLDRLLGEQYF. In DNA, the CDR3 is TGTGCCATCAGTGATTTGGACAGACTGCTGGGCGAGCAGTACTTC.

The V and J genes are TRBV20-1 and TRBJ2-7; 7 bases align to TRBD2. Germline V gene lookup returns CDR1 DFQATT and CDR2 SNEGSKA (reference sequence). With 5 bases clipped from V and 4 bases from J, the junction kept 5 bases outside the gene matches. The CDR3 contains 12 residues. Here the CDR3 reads CSARWGGYEQYF. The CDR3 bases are TGCAGTGCTCGGTGGGGAGGGTACGAGCAGTACTTC.

The CDR3 DNA is TGTGCCAGCAGCTTAGACTTTTCGGGAGGGCCAGAGACCCAGTACTTC. This sequence encodes CASSLDFSGGPETQYF. The J gene is TRBJ2-5, the V gene TRBV7-2; TRBD2 aligns across 8 bases. Germline loops: CDR1 SGHTA, CDR2 FQGNSA. The CDR3 length is 16 residues. V trimming: 1 base; J trimming: 4 bases; junction bases outside the gene matches: 8.

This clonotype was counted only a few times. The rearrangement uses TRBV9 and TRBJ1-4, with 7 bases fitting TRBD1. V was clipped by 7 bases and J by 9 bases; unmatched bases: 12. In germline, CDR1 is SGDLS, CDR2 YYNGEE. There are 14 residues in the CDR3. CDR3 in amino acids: CASGPGQPHKKLFF. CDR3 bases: TGTGCCAGCGGGCCGGGACAGCCACACAAAAAACTGTTTTTT.

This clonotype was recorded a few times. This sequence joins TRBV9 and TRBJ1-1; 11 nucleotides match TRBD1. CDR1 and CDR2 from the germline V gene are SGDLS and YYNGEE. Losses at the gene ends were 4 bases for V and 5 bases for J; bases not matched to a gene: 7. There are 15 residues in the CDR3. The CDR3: CASSPTGQGGTEAFF. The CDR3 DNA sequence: TGTGCCAGCAGCCCAACGGGACAGGGGGGAACTGAAGCTTTCTTT.